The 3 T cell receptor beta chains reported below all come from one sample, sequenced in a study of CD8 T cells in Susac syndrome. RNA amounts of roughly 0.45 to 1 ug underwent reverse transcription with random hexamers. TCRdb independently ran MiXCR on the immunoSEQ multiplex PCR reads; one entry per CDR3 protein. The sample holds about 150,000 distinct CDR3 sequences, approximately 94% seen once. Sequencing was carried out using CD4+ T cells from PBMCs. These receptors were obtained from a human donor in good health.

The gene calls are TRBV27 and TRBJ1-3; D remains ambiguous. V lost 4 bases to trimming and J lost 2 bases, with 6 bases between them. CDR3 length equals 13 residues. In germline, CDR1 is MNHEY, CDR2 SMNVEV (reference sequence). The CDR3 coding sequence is TGTGCCAGCAGTTCCTCAGCTGGAAACACCATATATTTT. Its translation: CASSSSAGNTIYF.

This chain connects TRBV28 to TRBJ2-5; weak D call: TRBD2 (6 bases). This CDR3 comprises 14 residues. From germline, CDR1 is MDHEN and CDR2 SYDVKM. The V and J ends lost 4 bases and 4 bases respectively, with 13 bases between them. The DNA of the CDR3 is TGTGCCAGCAGTTCCCGGGACGGGGGAGAGACCCAGTACTTC. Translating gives CASSSRDGGETQYF.

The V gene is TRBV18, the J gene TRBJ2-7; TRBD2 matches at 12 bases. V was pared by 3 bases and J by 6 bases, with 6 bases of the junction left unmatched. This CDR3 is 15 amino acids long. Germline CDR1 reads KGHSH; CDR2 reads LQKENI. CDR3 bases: TGTGCCAGCTCACCTTCTAGCGGGAGGGCCGGCGAGCAGTACTTC. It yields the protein CASSPSSGRAGEQYF.